These T cell receptor beta chains were read from a single sample in a study of T cells in Graves' hyperthyroidism and ophthalmopathy. TCRdb processed the multiplex PCR reads anew with MiXCR; each CDR3 protein has one entry. The sample holds more than 250,000 distinct CDR3 sequences; 13% to 15% are singletons and the top ten take 30%. Sequencing used blood. The receptors were sampled from a woman aged 50 to 60 with Graves' hyperthyroidism that later progressed to Graves' ophthalmopathy. Both conserved end residues are part of each CDR3. A D gene is named only where the DNA matches it firmly. Size is stated for part of the rows, as once, few or many counts, or as a class when the clone is expanded.

>TRBJ1-4|13|TRBV9|.|.
TGTGCCAGCAGCGTCGGTCCGGGTGAAAAACTGTTTTTT
CASSVGPGEKLFF
>TRBJ1-1|15|TRBV30|many|.
TGTGCCTGGAGTGTTGGGTGGAGTGACGCCCTTGGAGCTTTCTTT
CAWSVGWSDALGAFF
>TRBJ2-1|16|TRBV28|many|TRBD1
TGTGCCAGCAGTTTTACACCGGGACAGGGGTACAATGAGCAGTTCTTC
CASSFTPGQGYNEQFF
>TRBJ2-5|14|TRBV20-1|many|TRBD1
TGCAGTGCTAGAGGCGAGGGGGCCCCCGGGACCCAGTACTTC
CSARGEGAPGTQYF
>TRBJ1-1|14|TRBV7-3|many|TRBD1
TGTGCCAGCAGCCGACAGGGGACGAACACTGAAGCTTTCTTT
CASSRQGTNTEAFF
>TRBJ2-5|14|TRBV20-1|.|.
TGCAGTGCTAGAGAGGTCACCGAACAAGAGACCCAGTACTTC
CSAREVTEQETQYF
>TRBJ1-5|14|TRBV9|.|.
TGTGCCAGCAGCCGGGGGGGGGGAGGTCAGCCCCAGCATTTT
CASSRGGGGQPQHF
>TRBJ2-3|15|TRBV19|.|.
TGTGCCAGTAGTATCAGTGCAGGAAAGGGGGATACGCAGTATTTT
CASSISAGKGDTQYF
>TRBJ2-7|16|TRBV28|many|TRBD1
TGTGCCAGCAGTTTCTGGGACAGGGAGGGATTCTACGAGCAGTACTTC
CASSFWDREGFYEQYF
>TRBJ1-6|14|TRBV12-3/TRBV12-4|.|.
TGTGCCAGCAGTTTGGACAGTTTAAATTCACCCCTCCACTTT
CASSLDSLNSPLHF
>TRBJ2-6|18|TRBV11-2|.|.
TGTGCCAGCAGCGATAGAAAGGGGTTCTACTCTGGGGCCAACGTCCTGACTTTC
CASSDRKGFYSGANVLTF
>TRBJ1-1|13|TRBV19|few|.
TGTGCCAGTAGTCCCTTCGACAGTACCGAAGCTTTCTTT
CASSPFDSTEAFF
>TRBJ1-6|15|TRBV7-2|many|TRBD1
TGTGCCAGCAGCCATTGGACAGGGTTAACTTCACCCCTCCACTTT
CASSHWTGLTSPLHF
>TRBJ2-1|14|TRBV20-1|many|TRBD2
TGCAGTGCTTCCGGGACTAGTTCATTGAATGAGCAGTTCTTC
CSASGTSSLNEQFF
>TRBJ2-2|15|TRBV12-3/TRBV12-4|.|TRBD1
TGTGCCAGCACACTCCGGGACAGGGCCACCGGGGAGCTGTTTTTT
CASTLRDRATGELFF
>TRBJ2-2|15|TRBV4-2|few|.
TGTGCCAGCAGCCAAGCCCCGGGCTACACCGGGGAGCTGTTTTTT
CASSQAPGYTGELFF
>TRBJ2-7|15|TRBV18|many|.
TGTGCCAGCTCACCAACCAGGACCAATTCCTACGAGCAGTACTTC
CASSPTRTNSYEQYF
>TRBJ2-5|16|TRBV5-6|.|TRBD1
TGTGCCAGCAGCTTGGCTGGAGGACAGGGGCTAGAGACCCAGTACTTC
CASSLAGGQGLETQYF
>TRBJ1-1|15|TRBV15|.|TRBD1
TGTGCCACCAGCAGAGGCGCGACAGGGGCTACTGAAGCTTTCTTT
CATSRGATGATEAFF
>TRBJ1-2|14|TRBV27|many|.
TGTGCCAGCAGTTTTAGGGCTTTTAACTATGGCTACACCTTC
CASSFRAFNYGYTF
>TRBJ2-7|15|TRBV19|few|TRBD2
TGTGCCAGTAGTACTGGACTAGCGGGAGTGTATGAGCAGTACTTC
CASSTGLAGVYEQYF
>TRBJ2-1|15|TRBV11-2|many|.
TGTGCCAGCAGCTTAGACAGGGCGAGGGGTATTGAGCAGTTCTTC
CASSLDRARGIEQFF
>TRBJ1-3|14|TRBV7-9|few|.
TGTGCCAGCAGCCACAGGGCATCTGGAAACACCATATATTTT
CASSHRASGNTIYF
>TRBJ2-6|17|TRBV18|few|.
TGTGCCAGCTCACCACAGGGTTTAAGGTTGGGGGCCAACGTCCTGACTTTC
CASSPQGLRLGANVLTF
>TRBJ2-7|16|TRBV11-2|many|TRBD2
TGTGCCAGCATCCTTTCGTCTAGCGGGCGCTCCTACGAGCAGTACTTC
CASILSSSGRSYEQYF
>TRBJ2-3|12|TRBV10-3|many|.
TGTGCCATCAGTGCGGGGTTGTATACGCAGTATTTT
CAISAGLYTQYF
>TRBJ2-2|15|TRBV28|.|.
TGTGCCAGCAGCCTAGGGGGTGCCCCCCCCGGGGAGCTGTTTTTT
CASSLGGAPPGELFF
>TRBJ1-1|13|TRBV28|.|.
TGTGCCAGCAGTTTACAGGACAAATACTATGCTTTCTTT
CASSLQDKYYAFF
>TRBJ2-2|12|TRBV30|.|.
TGTGCCTGTAGAGGGAACACCGGGGAGCTGTTTTTT
CACRGNTGELFF
>TRBJ1-1|19|TRBV28|many|TRBD1
TGTGCCAGCATGGGACAGGGGGCGCGAAACCTCTTGATGAACACTGAAGCTTTCTTT
CASMGQGARNLLMNTEAFF